These 28 T cell receptor beta chains came from one sample sequenced in a study of blood T cell repertoires in COVID-19 (TCRdb year 2020). Library preparation was by the immunoSEQ multiplex PCR assay. Held by TCRdb, this immuneACCESS table contains in-frame sequences only and omits some clones. Under half of the omission traces to an unresolved V gene where checked; the cause of the rest is unknown. The sample table lists more than 300,000 clones, about nine tenths of them with a count of one. Together, the top ten hold about 7% of the sample. Sequences were obtained from peripheral blood. All receptors derive from a woman in her sixties or seventies with COVID-19, enrolled during active disease.

The chain couples TRBV5-1 to TRBJ2-6; D is possibly TRBD1 (5 bases). The V gene lost 2 bases and the J gene lost 4 bases, with 10 bases spanning the gap. CDR3 length: 15 residues. The germline gives CDR1 SGHRS, CDR2 YFSETQ. The CDR3 DNA follows: TGCGCCAGCAGCTTCCAGGGTGACGGGGCCAACGTCCTGACTTTC. Protein product: CASSFQGDGANVLTF.

The genes are TRBV24-1 and TRBJ1-4; 7 bases agree with TRBD1. Germline CDR1 and CDR2: KGHDR and SFDVKD. J gave up 11 bases and V 2 bases, and 16 bases lay outside the gene matches. The CDR3 consists of 17 residues. The CDR3 region is CATSDSLGRTGVAKLFF. In DNA, the CDR3 is TGTGCCACCAGTGATTCGTTGGGGAGGACAGGAGTGGCGAAACTGTTTTTT.

V usage is TRBV6-6 and J usage is TRBJ1-1, with 7 bases that match TRBD1. The length of the CDR3 is 14 residues. Unmatched junction bases numbered 8, after V lost 7 bases and J lost 3 bases. Per germline, CDR1 MNHNY and CDR2 SVGAGI (reference sequence). CDR3 sequence (DNA): TGTGCCAGCACTTCAGACAGGGTGCACACTGAAGCTTTCTTT. It codes for CASTSDRVHTEAFF.

V is TRBV14 and J is TRBJ2-5, with D perhaps matching TRBD1 (5 bases). V was shortened by 0 bases and J by 5 bases, with 13 bases between the two germline ends. The CDR3 runs to 15 residues. Looked up from germline, CDR1 is SGHDN and CDR2 is FVKESK. CDR3 nucleotides: TGTGCCAGCAGCCAAGACGGAGCAGGGCGGGAGACCCAGTACTTC. Translated, it gives CASSQDGAGRETQYF.

The gene calls are TRBV7-8 and TRBJ1-5; possible D gene TRBD1, 6 bases. Germline CDR1 reads SGHVS; CDR2 reads FQNEAQ. V was trimmed by 0 bases and J by 5 bases, leaving 8 bases between them. The CDR3 runs 14 residues. The chain's CDR3 is CASSLAGGHQPQHF. The DNA of the CDR3 is TGTGCCAGCAGCTTAGCGGGGGGGCATCAGCCCCAGCATTTT.

The V call is TRBV7-9, the J call TRBJ1-3; 8 nucleotides line up with TRBD1. The ends lost 3 bases at V and 7 bases at J; junction bases unmatched: 2. There are 13 residues in the CDR3. Germline assignment: CDR1 SEHNR and CDR2 FQNEAQ (reference sequence). The CDR3 nucleotides are TGTGCCAGCAGCTTGACAGGGGAGAACACCATATATTTT. Residues: CASSLTGENTIYF.

V gene TRBV19 combines with J gene TRBJ2-7; 9 nucleotides agree with TRBD2. Losses at the gene ends were 5 bases for V and 0 bases for J; bases not matched to a gene: 11. The CDR3 runs 17 residues. Germline V gene lookup returns CDR1 LNHDA and CDR2 SQIVND (reference sequence). CDR3 sequence: CASSPESSGRISYEQYF. CDR3 in DNA: TGTGCCAGTAGTCCCGAGAGCAGCGGGAGGATCTCCTACGAGCAGTACTTC.

V usage is TRBV6-4 and J usage is TRBJ1-6; 7 bases align to TRBD1. Germline V CDR1 and CDR2: MRHNA, SNTAGT. V gave up 6 bases and J gave up 7 bases; unmatched junction bases: 6. The CDR3 runs 14 residues. CDR3 nucleotide sequence: TGTGCCAGCAGGGAGGGACAGCAAAATTCACCCCTCCACTTT. This translates into CASREGQQNSPLHF.

Only a few counts were recorded for this clone. The V call is TRBV7-8, the J call TRBJ2-7, with D perhaps matching TRBD1 (6 bases). Germline-derived CDR1 and CDR2 are SGHVS and FQNEAQ. The CDR3 has 17 amino acids. Trimming stripped 0 bases from V and 2 bases from J, with 17 bases between. The CDR3 DNA sequence: TGTGCCAGCAGCTTAGCTCGTACCGGACAGAGCACCTACGAGCAGTACTTC. Translated: CASSLARTGQSTYEQYF.

The genes are TRBV4-1 and TRBJ1-2, with TRBD1 identical over 8 bases. The CDR3 sequence is 14 residues long. Germline CDR1 MGHRA, CDR2 YSYEKL. Germline trimming cut 6 bases from V and 6 bases from J; bases unmatched to any gene: 9. The CDR3 DNA sequence: TGCGCCAGCAGGACACCAGGGGGCCGGAATGGCTACACCTTC. The encoded protein is CASRTPGGRNGYTF.

The V gene is TRBV9, the J gene TRBJ2-3, with TRBD2 identical over 8 bases. CDR1 SGDLS and CDR2 YYNGEE come from the germline V gene. CDR3 size: 18 residues. Trimming removed 0 bases from V and 0 bases from J; junction bases left unmatched: 9. The CDR3 DNA reads TGTGCCAGCAGCGTAGGGAGGGGAGCGGGGGCTAGCACAGATACGCAGTATTTT. The encoded protein is CASSVGRGAGASTDTQYF.

This clone has only one observation. This chain uses TRBV7-2 with TRBJ2-1; 7 bases line up with TRBD2. Looked up from germline, CDR1 is SGHTA and CDR2 is FQGNSA. V shed 7 bases, J shed 4 bases, and the junction held 7 bases outside the gene matches. The CDR3 length is 14 residues. As DNA, the CDR3 is TGTGCCAGCATCCGAAGCGGGGATTACAATGAGCAGTTCTTC. Translating it yields CASIRSGDYNEQFF.

This chain joins TRBV11-2 and TRBJ2-1, with 9 bases that match TRBD1. After removal of 4 bases from V and 5 bases from J, the junction contained 0 bases not matched to a gene. Germline loops: CDR1 SGHAT, CDR2 FQNNGV. The CDR3 is 13 residues long. CDR3 in DNA: TGTGCCAGCAGCTGGGACAGGGACAATGAGCAGTTCTTC. Its protein product is CASSWDRDNEQFF.

V gene TRBV25-1 combines with J gene TRBJ1-5; the D gene is possibly TRBD1 (5 bases). The germline V and J ends were trimmed by 5 bases and 8 bases, with 19 bases remaining between them. The CDR3 consists of 15 residues. Germline CDR1 MGHDK, CDR2 SYGVNS. This chain's CDR3 is CASSSREVPGEPQHF. CDR3 sequence (DNA): TGTGCCAGCAGTTCCCGTGAGGTACCGGGGGAGCCCCAGCATTTT.

The chain employs TRBV14 and TRBJ1-1; the D is unclear. The CDR3 loop spans 14 amino acids. Germline values: CDR1 SGHDN, CDR2 FVKESK. The V end lost 6 bases, the J end lost 1 base, and 12 bases lay between the germline ends. CDR3 in DNA: TGTGCCAGCAGTCGCATAGAGCAGAACACTGAAGCTTTCTTT. Translation: CASSRIEQNTEAFF.

V is TRBV5-1 and J is TRBJ2-7; a weak D match, TRBD2 (7 bases). Per germline, CDR1 SGHRS and CDR2 YFSETQ. V was clipped by 4 bases and J by 4 bases, with 21 bases between them. This CDR3 is built from 16 residues. CDR3 residues: CASSEGDLRGGYEQYF. CDR3 nucleotides: TGCGCCAGCAGCGAGGGGGACCTGCGGGGAGGGTACGAGCAGTACTTC.

V is TRBV28 and J is TRBJ2-7; TRBD1 might be the D (6 bases). This CDR3 comprises 14 residues. Germline V gene data show CDR1 as MDHEN and CDR2 as SYDVKM. V was trimmed by 4 bases and J by 0 bases, leaving 10 bases between them. The CDR3 spells CASSSGTPSYEQYF. CDR3 DNA: TGTGCCAGCAGTTCCGGGACACCCTCCTACGAGCAGTACTTC.

V gene TRBV2 combines with J gene TRBJ1-3, with D uncertain. Germline V lookup: CDR1 SNHLY, CDR2 FYNNEI. CDR3 length: 14 residues. V gave up 7 bases and J gave up 2 bases, with 12 bases separating them. CDR3: CASTPTEAGNTIYF. CDR3 nucleotides: TGTGCCAGCACTCCGACGGAGGCTGGAAACACCATATATTTT. Based on the CDR3 plus reference TRBV2 and TRBJ1-3, the full variable domain is EPEVTQTPSHQVTQMGQEVILRCVPISNHLYFYWYRQILGQKVEFLVSFYNNEISEKSEIFDDQFSVERPDGSNFTLKIRSTKLEDSAMYFCASTPTEAGNTIYFGEGSWLTVV.

The chain links TRBV12-5 to TRBJ1-2, with D unclear. The CDR3 totals 14 residues. Germline CDR1 reads LGHNT; CDR2 reads FRNRAP. V was pared by 2 bases and J by 8 bases, with 15 bases between. The DNA for the CDR3 is TGTGCTAGTGGTTTGACGGACTTGGCTATGGGCTACACCTTC. This gives the protein CASGLTDLAMGYTF.

The V gene is TRBV18, the J gene TRBJ1-2, with D hard to call. Trimming stripped 5 bases from V and 4 bases from J, with 8 bases between. Germline V gene lookup returns CDR1 KGHSH and CDR2 LQKENI. This CDR3 contains 12 residues. In nucleotides, the CDR3 is TGTGCCAGCTCAAGTAACAGCTATGGCTACACCTTC. It translates to CASSSNSYGYTF. The variable domain in full, completed from reference TRBV18 and TRBJ1-2, reads NAGVMQNPRHLVRRRGQEARLRCSPMKGHSHVYWYRQLPEEGLKFMVYLQKENIIDESGMPKERFSAEFPKEGPSILRIQQVVRGDSAAYFCASSSNSYGYTFGSGTRLTVV.

The chain has TRBV6-2 or TRBV6-3 and TRBJ2-1, with 12 positions matching TRBD2. This CDR3 comprises 16 residues. Germline CDR1 MNHEY, CDR2 SVGEGT. After removal of 5 bases from V and 8 bases from J, the junction contained 10 bases not matched to a gene. The CDR3 nucleotides are TGTGCCAGCAGTCCCATTCCACTAGCGGGGGGCTATGAGCAGTTCTTC. Translation gives CASSPIPLAGGYEQFF.

V usage is TRBV5-4 and J usage is TRBJ1-2; D may be TRBD1 (6 bases). Per germline, CDR1 SGHNT and CDR2 YYREEE (reference sequence). The CDR3 spans 13 residues. V was cut by 4 bases and J by 5 bases, with 12 bases left in between. CDR3 sequence (DNA): TGTGCCAGCAGCCCGGGGGGCGGGTATGGCTACACCTTC. This encodes CASSPGGGYGYTF. Supplemented by reference TRBV5-4 and TRBJ1-2, the full variable domain reads ETGVTQSPTHLIKTRGQQVTLRCSSQSGHNTVSWYQQALGQGPQFIFQYYREEENGRGNFPPRFSGLQFPNYSSELNVNALELDDSALYLCASSPGGGYGYTFGSGTRLTVV.

The rearrangement uses TRBV11-2 and TRBJ2-7; D gene uncertain. The CDR3 covers 12 residues. V gave up 0 bases and J gave up 7 bases, with 7 bases separating them. Per germline, CDR1 SGHAT and CDR2 FQNNGV. The CDR3 sequence is CASSLDVGEQYF. CDR3 in DNA: TGTGCCAGCAGCTTAGACGTCGGGGAGCAGTACTTC.

This chain joins TRBV7-9 and TRBJ2-3; 8 bases match TRBD2. With 5 bases clipped from V and 5 bases from J, the junction kept 9 bases outside the gene matches. CDR1 is SEHNR and CDR2 is FQNEAQ in the germline V gene (reference sequence). The CDR3 is made up of 15 amino acids. CDR3 residues: CASSPTSGPRDTQYF. The CDR3 nucleotides read TGTGCCAGCAGCCCCACTAGCGGACCTCGAGATACGCAGTATTTT.

The chain is built from TRBV11-2 and TRBJ1-5; 10 nucleotides align to TRBD1. Trimming at V came to 4 bases and at J to 1 base, leaving 7 bases not matched to a gene. Germline V gives CDR1 SGHAT, CDR2 FQNNGV. CDR3 length equals 17 residues. The CDR3 sequence is CASSSGQGKGSNQPQHF. The DNA for the CDR3 is TGTGCCAGCAGCTCGGGACAGGGGAAAGGGAGCAATCAGCCCCAGCATTTT.

The DNA of the CDR3 is TGTGCCAGCACCAAGGGGGGCACAGATACGCAGTATTTT. Translating it yields CASTKGGTDTQYF. The rearrangement joins TRBV9 to TRBJ2-3; D is perhaps TRBD1 (6 bases). Trimming pared 6 bases from V and 1 base from J, leaving 9 bases between. Germline assignment: CDR1 SGDLS and CDR2 YYNGEE. CDR3 length: 13 residues.

The V call is TRBV23-1, the J call TRBJ2-3, with a tentative D call TRBD2 (7 bases). Being an ORF, TRBV23-1 has a function that is uncertain. This CDR3 spans 17 amino acids. Trimming pared 0 bases from V and 1 base from J, leaving 14 bases between. CDR3 nucleotides: TGCGCCAGCAGTCAATCGTCGCGGGGGCAGGGCACAGATACGCAGTATTTT. Translated, it gives CASSQSSRGQGTDTQYF.

The count of this clone is one. The J gene is TRBJ2-7, the V gene TRBV2; 10 nucleotides match TRBD2. V shed 7 bases and J 6 bases; nucleotides not matched to a gene: 9. Germline assignment: CDR1 SNHLY and CDR2 FYNNEI. The length of the CDR3 is 14 residues. Here the CDR3 reads CASTQGLAGGEQYF. The CDR3 nucleotides are TGTGCCAGCACCCAAGGGTTAGCGGGGGGCGAGCAGTACTTC.